This is a list of T cell receptor beta chains from one sample in a study of OX40 agonist ivuxolimab in advanced cancers. The method was immunoSEQ multiplex PCR; TCRdb's version includes in-frame clones alone and lacks a portion of them. There are roughly 40,000 clones in the sample; approximately 91% occur only once, and roughly 12% lies in the top ten. Source: CD4+ or CD8+ T cells sorted from blood, taken in a trial of the OX40 agonist ivuxolimab. These receptors were obtained from an adult with an advanced solid tumor such as melanoma, head and neck, liver or kidney cancer. Each CDR3 is given with its conserved first and last residue. The order of the fields is D gene, J gene, clone size, V gene, CDR3 DNA, CDR3 protein. A D gene is named only where the DNA matches it firmly. Clone size is not always given. Where it is, it says once, few, many or a class for expanded clones.

d_gene: -; j_gene: TRBJ1-1; abundance: few; v_gene: TRBV30; CDR3nt: TGTGCCTGGAACAGGGCGGACACTGAAGCTTTCTTT; CDR3aa: CAWNRADTEAFF
d_gene: TRBD1; j_gene: TRBJ2-7; abundance: -; v_gene: TRBV6-6; CDR3nt: TGTGCCAGCAGTGGGACAGGTCCCAAGCTCTACGAGCAGTACTTC; CDR3aa: CASSGTGPKLYEQYF
d_gene: TRBD2; j_gene: TRBJ2-3; abundance: -; v_gene: TRBV25-1; CDR3nt: TGTGCCAGCAGCACCCCCCTTAGCGGGAGGAGCGGCACAGATACGCAGTATTTT; CDR3aa: CASSTPLSGRSGTDTQYF
d_gene: -; j_gene: TRBJ2-2; abundance: -; v_gene: TRBV9; CDR3nt: TGTGCCAGCAGCGCGGTTACCGGGGTCGGCGACACCGGGGAGCTGTTTTTT; CDR3aa: CASSAVTGVGDTGELFF
d_gene: -; j_gene: TRBJ1-2; abundance: -; v_gene: TRBV6-6; CDR3nt: TGTGCCAGCAGACTTAGACCGGGCTGGGGCTACACCTTC; CDR3aa: CASRLRPGWGYTF
d_gene: -; j_gene: TRBJ2-1; abundance: once; v_gene: TRBV19; CDR3nt: TGTGCCAGTAGTATATACGCCAAGGCCTCCTACAATGAGCAGTTCTTC; CDR3aa: CASSIYAKASYNEQFF
d_gene: -; j_gene: TRBJ2-5; abundance: -; v_gene: TRBV19; CDR3nt: TGTGCCAGTAGTATTTCCGGCCGAGAGACCCAGTACTTC; CDR3aa: CASSISGRETQYF
d_gene: -; j_gene: TRBJ2-7; abundance: once; v_gene: TRBV6-5; CDR3nt: TGTGCCAGCACCTGGGACCGCTCCTACGAGCAGTACTTC; CDR3aa: CASTWDRSYEQYF
d_gene: TRBD1; j_gene: TRBJ1-2; abundance: once; v_gene: TRBV18; CDR3nt: TGTGCCAGCTCACCGGCCGGGACAGGCCATGGCTACACCTTC; CDR3aa: CASSPAGTGHGYTF
d_gene: -; j_gene: TRBJ1-2; abundance: few; v_gene: TRBV7-9; CDR3nt: TGTGCCAGCAGCTACCAGTGGGGGAGCAGTCATGGCTACACCTTC; CDR3aa: CASSYQWGSSHGYTF
d_gene: -; j_gene: TRBJ2-7; abundance: -; v_gene: TRBV30; CDR3nt: TGTGCCTGGAGTAAGGGGTCATCCTACGAGCAGTACTTC; CDR3aa: CAWSKGSSYEQYF
d_gene: -; j_gene: TRBJ2-7; abundance: -; v_gene: TRBV16; CDR3nt: TGTGCCAGCAGCCAAGTTCGGGAATCTGGCGAGCAGTACTTC; CDR3aa: CASSQVRESGEQYF
d_gene: -; j_gene: TRBJ2-7; abundance: -; v_gene: TRBV9; CDR3nt: TGTGCCAGCAGTTCAGGCTACGAGCAGTACTTC; CDR3aa: CASSSGYEQYF
d_gene: -; j_gene: TRBJ2-3; abundance: -; v_gene: TRBV7-9; CDR3nt: TGTGCCAGCAGCTTTGGCCCCGGACTAGGGGGCGATACGCAGTATTTT; CDR3aa: CASSFGPGLGGDTQYF
d_gene: TRBD2; j_gene: TRBJ2-7; abundance: once; v_gene: TRBV4-2; CDR3nt: TGTGCCAGCAGCTTGCGGGGGGACTACGAGCAGTACTTC; CDR3aa: CASSLRGDYEQYF
d_gene: TRBD1; j_gene: TRBJ1-1; abundance: -; v_gene: TRBV4-1; CDR3nt: TGCGCCAGCAGCCAAGTGGGACAGCCGAACACTGAAGCTTTCTTT; CDR3aa: CASSQVGQPNTEAFF
d_gene: -; j_gene: TRBJ2-3; abundance: -; v_gene: TRBV18; CDR3nt: TGTGCCAGCTCACCAGGGAGAAGAAGTCACGCAGATACGCAGTATTTT; CDR3aa: CASSPGRRSHADTQYF
d_gene: -; j_gene: TRBJ2-7; abundance: -; v_gene: TRBV7-9; CDR3nt: TGTGCCAGCAGCACCACTAGCAGCTACGAGCAGTACTTC; CDR3aa: CASSTTSSYEQYF
d_gene: -; j_gene: TRBJ2-5; abundance: few; v_gene: TRBV30; CDR3nt: TGTGCCTGGAGTAGCATGGGCGGGGAGACCCAGTACTTC; CDR3aa: CAWSSMGGETQYF
d_gene: -; j_gene: TRBJ2-6; abundance: -; v_gene: TRBV2; CDR3nt: TGTGCCAGCACCGGACTGGACAGAGGGGCCAACGTCCTGACTTTC; CDR3aa: CASTGLDRGANVLTF
d_gene: -; j_gene: TRBJ2-1; abundance: -; v_gene: TRBV11-2; CDR3nt: TGTGCCAGCAGCCCGGGACTGTCCTCCTACAATGAGCAGTTCTTC; CDR3aa: CASSPGLSSYNEQFF
d_gene: TRBD1; j_gene: TRBJ2-2; abundance: -; v_gene: TRBV5-1; CDR3nt: TGCGCCAGCAGCTCGGGACAGGGACATGCCGGGGAGCTGTTTTTT; CDR3aa: CASSSGQGHAGELFF
d_gene: -; j_gene: TRBJ1-2; abundance: -; v_gene: TRBV9; CDR3nt: TGTGCCAGCAGCGTCGACCGGGCCCCCTATGGCTACACCTTC; CDR3aa: CASSVDRAPYGYTF
d_gene: -; j_gene: TRBJ2-5; abundance: -; v_gene: TRBV2; CDR3nt: TGTGCCAGCAGTGAGATTGGCCCTTCCCCCCAGGAGACCCAGTACTTC; CDR3aa: CASSEIGPSPQETQYF
d_gene: -; j_gene: TRBJ2-7; abundance: -; v_gene: TRBV2; CDR3nt: TGTGCCAGCAGTGAACGTGGACTAACGATGTACGAGCAGTACTTC; CDR3aa: CASSERGLTMYEQYF
d_gene: TRBD2; j_gene: TRBJ2-1; abundance: -; v_gene: TRBV2; CDR3nt: TGTGCCAGCAGTGAGGGACTAGCGGGGGAGTACAATGAGCAGTTCTTC; CDR3aa: CASSEGLAGEYNEQFF
d_gene: -; j_gene: TRBJ1-1; abundance: -; v_gene: TRBV5-1; CDR3nt: TGCGCCAGCAGCTTCAGACCCGGAACGAACACTGAAGCTTTCTTT; CDR3aa: CASSFRPGTNTEAFF
d_gene: TRBD2; j_gene: TRBJ2-4; abundance: -; v_gene: TRBV28; CDR3nt: TGTGCCAGCAGCCCCCGGGGGGCTAGCGGGATAGCCAAAAACATTCAGTACTTC; CDR3aa: CASSPRGASGIAKNIQYF
d_gene: TRBD1; j_gene: TRBJ2-7; abundance: -; v_gene: TRBV6-6; CDR3nt: TGTGCCAGCAGTAGGACAGGGTCCTACGAGCAGTACTTC; CDR3aa: CASSRTGSYEQYF
d_gene: -; j_gene: TRBJ2-6; abundance: once; v_gene: TRBV19; CDR3nt: TGTGCCAGTAGTCCTCGGGAGTGGAGAGCTGGGGCCAACGTCCTGACTTTC; CDR3aa: CASSPREWRAGANVLTF
d_gene: -; j_gene: TRBJ2-7; abundance: -; v_gene: TRBV27; CDR3nt: TGTGCCAGCAGTTTATCGTTGACGGGGTGGCCCTACGAGCAGTACTTC; CDR3aa: CASSLSLTGWPYEQYF
d_gene: TRBD2; j_gene: TRBJ2-3; abundance: -; v_gene: TRBV4-1; CDR3nt: TGCGCCAGCAGCCAAGATGGGGCGGGAGGAGATACGCAGTATTTT; CDR3aa: CASSQDGAGGDTQYF
d_gene: -; j_gene: TRBJ1-1; abundance: once; v_gene: TRBV18; CDR3nt: TGTGCCAGCTCACCACGGGGGAACACTGAAGCTTTCTTT; CDR3aa: CASSPRGNTEAFF
d_gene: -; j_gene: TRBJ1-3; abundance: once; v_gene: TRBV28; CDR3nt: TGTGCCAGCAGGAATACAGGGTCCGGAAACACCATATATTTT; CDR3aa: CASRNTGSGNTIYF
d_gene: -; j_gene: TRBJ2-7; abundance: -; v_gene: TRBV7-2; CDR3nt: TGTGCCAGCAGCAGCACTAGCTCCTACGAGCAGTACTTC; CDR3aa: CASSSTSSYEQYF